A single sample gave rise to the 14 T cell receptor beta chains below, sequenced in a study of blood T cell repertoires in COVID-19. Repertoires were generated with immunoSEQ multiplex PCR, while TCRdb's copy carries only in-frame clones and drops some. The data contain 150,000 or so clones, 85% to 90% of them singletons. Sequenced material: peripheral blood. Every receptor here comes from an elderly man with acute or convalescent COVID-19.

The rearrangement joins TRBV6-5 to TRBJ1-2; 8 bases fit TRBD1. Germline CDR1 reads MNHEY; CDR2 reads SVGAGI. Trimming cost V 6 bases and J 4 bases; bases outside gene matches: 10. The CDR3 contains 15 residues. The CDR3 loop reads CASSGGWTGRYGYTF. The DNA for the CDR3 is TGTGCCAGCAGCGGCGGGTGGACAGGGCGCTATGGCTACACCTTC.

The chain combines TRBV19 with TRBJ1-1; TRBD1 aligns across 9 bases. Germline V gives CDR1 LNHDA, CDR2 SQIVND (reference sequence). J lost 4 bases, V lost 10 bases, and 13 bases had no gene match. This CDR3 comprises 15 residues. The DNA for the CDR3 is TGTGCCACTGGTGGGGACAGGGTACTGAGCACTGAAGCTTTCTTT. Residues: CATGGDRVLSTEAFF. Full variable domain (outside the CDR3, taken from reference TRBV19 and TRBJ1-1): DGGITQSPKYLFRKEGQNVTLSCEQNLNHDAMYWYRQDPGQGLRLIYYSQIVNDFQKGDIAEGYSVSREKKESFPLTVTSAQKNPTAFYLCATGGDRVLSTEAFFGQGTRLTVV.

The sample holds a few counts of this clone. The rearrangement joins TRBV11-3 to TRBJ1-2, with 7 bases lining up with TRBD1. This CDR3 is built from 14 residues. Germline CDR1 reads SGHNT; CDR2 reads YENEEA. J was trimmed by 8 bases and V by 1 base; bases with no gene match: 7. The CDR3 here is CASSLGTGRDGYTF. The CDR3 DNA follows: TGTGCCAGCAGCTTAGGGACAGGACGGGACGGCTACACCTTC.

The gene calls are TRBV10-3 and TRBJ1-6; TRBD1 is a possible D gene (5 bases). Germline V gene lookup returns CDR1 ENHRY and CDR2 SYGVKD. Trimming took 4 bases from V and 13 from J, leaving 11 bases between them. This CDR3 region has 12 residues. CDR3 protein: CAISAPTAPLHF. CDR3 in DNA: TGTGCCATCAGTGCACCGACAGCTCCCCTCCACTTT.

CDR3 nucleotide sequence: TGTGCCAGCAGCCAGACGGGACAGGGCCATTCACCCCTCCACTTT. This translates into CASSQTGQGHSPLHF. The chain links TRBV7-6 to TRBJ1-6, with TRBD1 matching over 9 bases. CDR1 is SGHVS and CDR2 is FNYEAQ in the germline V gene. This CDR3 contains 15 residues. Trimming took 5 bases from V and 8 from J; bases not matched to a gene: 7. Full variable domain (missing parts from reference TRBV7-6 and TRBJ1-6): GAGVSQSPRYKVTKRGQDVALRCDPISGHVSLYWYRQALGQGPEFLTYFNYEAQQDKSGLPNDRFSAERPEGSISTLTIQRTEQRDSAMYRCASSQTGQGHSPLHFGNGTRLTVT.

V is TRBV28 and J is TRBJ1-4; D possibly corresponds to TRBD1 (6 bases). The V and J ends lost 4 bases and 7 bases respectively, with 22 bases between them. Germline loops: CDR1 MDHEN, CDR2 SYDVKM. This CDR3 region has 17 residues. The CDR3, as DNA: TGTGCCAGCAGTTCAGGCTACAGGGCGGATGGCAGTGAAAAACTGTTTTTT. Translating gives CASSSGYRADGSEKLFF.

The chain employs TRBV3-1 (or the pseudogene TRBV3-2) and TRBJ1-5, with 10 bases lining up with TRBD1. This CDR3 has 16 residues. Per the germline V gene, CDR1 is LGHDT and CDR2 is YNNKEL (reference sequence). Germline trimming cut 5 bases from V and 2 bases from J; bases unmatched to any gene: 6. CDR3 sequence reads: CASSNTGTGGNQPQHF. The CDR3, as DNA: TGTGCCAGCAGCAACACCGGGACAGGGGGCAATCAGCCCCAGCATTTT.

The table lists this clone with a count of one. This sequence joins TRBV2 and TRBJ1-5, with a possible D match to TRBD1 (5 bases). Trimming took off 3 bases at V and 6 bases at J, with 9 bases between the two ends. The CDR3 contains 13 residues. Germline CDR1 and CDR2: SNHLY and FYNNEI. CDR3: CASSDREVQPQHF. The CDR3 coding sequence is TGTGCCAGCAGTGACAGGGAGGTTCAGCCCCAGCATTTT.

The genes are TRBV5-1 and TRBJ2-7; 7 bases match TRBD2. The trim removed 3 bases at V and 2 bases at J, leaving 5 bases unmatched. Germline V gene data show CDR1 as SGHRS and CDR2 as YFSETQ. The CDR3 runs 14 residues. CDR3 coding DNA: TGCGCCAGCAGCTGGGGGGGACTGACCTACGAGCAGTACTTC. Translated, it gives CASSWGGLTYEQYF.

The CDR3 region has the DNA TGTGCCAGCAGCTTAGCCCCATCCGGGGGGGGACAAGAGACCCAGTACTTC. This codes for CASSLAPSGGGQETQYF. The chain links TRBV7-2 to TRBJ2-5; TRBD2 matches 8 bases. The CDR3 loop spans 17 amino acids. V dropped 0 bases and J dropped 2; count of bases not matched to a gene: 8. Germline-derived CDR1 and CDR2 are SGHTA and FQGNSA.

The rearrangement links TRBV18 to TRBJ1-4; tentatively, D is TRBD1 (5 bases). The CDR3 has 14 residues. Trimming left V 1 base short and J 8 bases short, with 11 bases between. Germline assignment: CDR1 KGHSH and CDR2 LQKENI. CDR3 in DNA: TGTGCCAGCTCACCACTCACAGGAGGGGAAAAACTGTTTTTT. It encodes CASSPLTGGEKLFF.

The chain uses TRBV19 and TRBJ2-1, with 11 bases aligning to TRBD2. CDR1 and CDR2 from the germline V gene are LNHDA and SQIVND (reference sequence). The CDR3 runs 15 residues. The V segment lost 6 bases and the J segment 6 bases; nucleotides outside the gene matches: 7. CDR3 sequence reads: CASSHSGRVRNEQFF. The CDR3 coding sequence is TGTGCCAGTAGCCATAGCGGGAGGGTCCGCAATGAGCAGTTCTTC.

This chain uses TRBV14 with TRBJ2-3; a possible D gene is TRBD2 (5 bases). CDR3 size: 16 residues. Trimming pared 1 base from V and 2 bases from J, leaving 13 bases between. Germline V gene sequence: CDR1 SGHDN, CDR2 FVKESK. The CDR3 coding sequence is TGTGCCAGCAGCCAAGCCCTGACTCTAGCCACAGATACGCAGTATTTT. Translated, it gives CASSQALTLATDTQYF.

V gene TRBV18 combines with J gene TRBJ2-7; 11 nucleotides line up with TRBD1. Germline loops: CDR1 KGHSH, CDR2 LQKENI. This CDR3 contains 15 residues. The V segment lost 3 bases and the J segment 7 bases; nucleotides outside the gene matches: 8. The CDR3 reads CASSPGQGVLVEQYF. CDR3 sequence (DNA): TGTGCCAGCTCACCGGGACAGGGGGTTCTGGTGGAGCAGTACTTC.